The rows below give T cell receptor beta chains drawn from one sample of a study of regulatory T cells in long-lasting Graves disease. TCRdb reanalysed the multiplex PCR reads using MiXCR and keeps one entry per CDR3 protein. The sample holds some 340,000 distinct CDR3 sequences, 23% seen once. Sequencing used peripheral blood mononuclear cells (PBMCs), obtained when the disease was refractory, from a patient treated with antithyroid drugs. Every receptor here comes from a woman between 40 and 50 years old with Graves disease. Each CDR3 is given with its conserved first and last residue. A D gene is named only where the DNA matches it firmly. Size is omitted from some rows. Given values are once, few, many or a class for expanded clones.

TRBD2,16,TRBJ2-1,.,TRBV15,CATSRVAGGPTNEQFF,TGTGCCACCAGCAGAGTGGCGGGAGGGCCGACTAATGAGCAGTTCTTC
.,11,TRBJ2-2,many,TRBV12-3/TRBV12-4,CASTHTGELFF,TGTGCCAGCACCCACACCGGGGAGCTGTTTTTT
.,13,TRBJ2-2,many,TRBV2,CASSRYDTGELFF,TGTGCCAGCAGCCGATATGACACCGGGGAGCTGTTTTTT
TRBD1,15,TRBJ2-7,.,TRBV19,CASSLQGQGIYEQYF,TGTGCCAGTAGTCTCCAGGGACAGGGGATCTACGAGCAGTACTTC
.,15,TRBJ1-3,few,TRBV5-1,CASSPRGSTGNTIYF,TGCGCCAGCAGCCCCAGGGGCAGCACTGGAAACACCATATATTTT
.,18,TRBJ1-5,few,TRBV10-3,CAISESYGGTTGNQPQHF,TGTGCCATCAGTGAGTCGTACGGCGGGACAACCGGCAATCAGCCCCAGCATTTT
.,15,TRBJ2-1,.,TRBV2,CASSLVQEGKYEQFF,TGTGCCAGCAGCTTAGTTCAGGAGGGGAAATATGAGCAGTTCTTC
TRBD1,16,TRBJ2-5,many,TRBV20-1,CSATPGAGGPQETQYF,TGCAGTGCTACGCCTGGGGCAGGGGGCCCCCAAGAGACCCAGTACTTC
.,16,TRBJ2-5,.,TRBV7-2,CASSSPRKGGSETQYF,TGTGCCAGCAGCTCCCCCCGCAAAGGTGGGAGCGAGACCCAGTACTTC
TRBD2,15,TRBJ2-7,.,TRBV20-1,CSARGLAGAAYEQYF,TGCAGTGCTAGAGGACTAGCGGGAGCCGCCTACGAGCAGTACTTC
TRBD2,17,TRBJ2-2,few,TRBV6-5,CASSYQIAGAGTGELFF,TGTGCCAGCAGTTATCAAATAGCGGGAGCGGGGACCGGGGAGCTGTTTTTT
.,12,TRBJ2-5,many,TRBV29-1,CSVSGLGVTQYF,TGCAGCGTTAGCGGACTGGGGGTGACCCAGTACTTC
TRBD2,13,TRBJ2-1,few,TRBV7-6,CASSFSGSNEQFF,TGTGCCAGCAGCTTTAGCGGGAGCAATGAGCAGTTCTTC
TRBD2,17,TRBJ2-1,many,TRBV2,CASRGLAEGSSYNEQFF,TGTGCCAGCAGAGGACTAGCGGAGGGGAGCTCCTACAATGAGCAGTTCTTC
TRBD2,14,TRBJ2-7,few,TRBV5-1,CASSLAGGPCEQYF,TGCGCCAGCAGCTTAGCGGGAGGGCCCTGCGAGCAGTACTTC